This TCR beta chain was retrieved from a study of Graves' ophthalmopathy and Graves' hyperthyroidism. As for this clonotype: Antigen unknown. The junction departs from germline at one end; a sequencing error may be responsible.

CDR3 length equals 17 residues. The germline gives CDR1 MDHEN, CDR2 SYDVKM. Notes on the study in general: Blood also harbored most expanded thyroid clonotypes above 0.001 frequency.

Amplification from RNA transcripts yielded the TCR beta CDR3 regions. HTBI primers were used in a first-round RT-PCR, which preceded a second-round multiplex PCR. TCRdb re-derived calls from the multiplex PCR reads in MiXCR, one entry per CDR3 protein. The sample shows some 350,000 distinct CDR3 sequences, about 18% of them seen only once. Researchers classed hyperthyroidism as stable given no ophthalmopathy within 18 months of follow-up. Other autoimmune disease, uncontrolled infection, pregnancy and lactation led to exclusion. Diagnoses were established from clinical symptoms, serum thyroxine, TRAb, thyroid ultrasound and orbital computed tomography.

Sequencing was performed on peripheral blood. The sequence came from an adult woman with stable Graves' hyperthyroidism. The V call is TRBV28, the J call TRBJ2-4; 8 bases are shared with TRBD1. CDR3 amino acids: CASRPRGQGAVKNIKYF. The CDR3 bases are TGTGCCAGCAGGCCAAGGGGCCAGGGGGCTGTCAAAAACATTAAGTACTTC.